The clone carrying this TCR beta chain was counted between two and nine times. Its antigen remains unidentified. The data stem from a study of T cells after yellow fever vaccination. Points from the study as a whole: Although the secondary response was weaker, it peaked faster, at day 5 versus 15. Overlap between CD4 and CD8 compartments was detected for a small share of clonotypes. Boosting was followed by the reappearance of most primary-vaccination clones (about 97% CD4, 88% CD8).

The CDR3 covers 14 residues. V dropped 1 base and J dropped 10 bases, with 14 bases sitting between them. Per germline, CDR1 SEHNR and CDR2 FQNEAQ (reference sequence). They built TCR cDNA with 5'RACE template switching, a step that put in a universal primer site and UMIs. TCRdb itself ran the 5' RACE reads through MiXCR, one entry per CDR3 protein. The sample yields hundreds of thousands of distinct CDR3 sequences, roughly 12% seen once. This TCR was recovered from a man younger than 40 who received the YFV17D yellow fever vaccine. V usage is TRBV7-9 and J usage is TRBJ2-1; D possibly corresponds to TRBD2 (5 bases). This specimen was PBMCs, taken on the day of the yellow fever booster vaccination. CDR3 amino acids: CASSLEYRSEEQFF. CDR3 DNA sequence: TGTGCCAGCAGCTTAGAGTATCGTAGCGAAGAGCAGTTCTTC.